These 22 T cell receptor beta chains were all obtained from the same sample, sequenced in a study of identical twins. TCRdb re-called the 5' RACE reads through MiXCR, storing one row per CDR3 protein. The sample lists over 200,000 distinct CDR3 sequences, 9.4% occurring once. The sequencing sample was made of memory (CD45RO+) T cells sorted from blood. The receptors stem from a woman aged 18-29 years in good health.

This clonotype was recorded many times. The chain links TRBV6-1 to TRBJ2-6; D gene unclear. V lost 8 bases and J 2 bases, leaving 7 bases between the germline ends. The CDR3 runs to 13 residues. CDR1 MNHNS and CDR2 SASEGT come from the germline V gene. CDR3 nucleotides: TGTGCCAGCGGTCGGGCTGGGGCCAACGTCCTGACTTTC. It translates to CASGRAGANVLTF.

This clonotype was found many times. This chain's CDR3 is CASSLAPTRGEQYF. The CDR3 DNA follows: TGCGCCAGCAGCTTGGCCCCGACCCGTGGGGAGCAGTACTTC. This chain joins TRBV5-1 and TRBJ2-7; D not certain. The CDR3 is 14 residues long. Trimming removed 0 bases at V and 7 bases at J, with 14 bases between. Per germline, CDR1 SGHRS and CDR2 YFSETQ.

This rearrangement joins TRBV27 to TRBJ2-1; 7 positions match TRBD2. CDR1 MNHEY and CDR2 SMNVEV come from the germline V gene (reference sequence). The CDR3 contains 17 residues. V trimming: 4 bases; J trimming: 1 base; junction bases outside the gene matches: 10. The CDR3 protein is CASSSYSSGPSYNEQFF. CDR3 DNA sequence: TGTGCCAGCAGTTCATACTCTAGCGGCCCTTCCTACAATGAGCAGTTCTTC.

V is TRBV12-3 or TRBV12-4 and J is TRBJ1-1, with D perhaps matching TRBD1 (6 bases). With 6 bases removed from V and 3 bases from J, the gap between germline ends came to 14 bases. This CDR3 has 14 amino acids. DNA for the CDR3: TGTGCCAGCAGGAAGGGGGGCGCGGACACTGAAGCTTTCTTT. Its protein is CASRKGGADTEAFF.

This clonotype was counted many times. The chain recombines TRBV6-4 with TRBJ2-3; TRBD2 is a possible D gene (5 bases). This CDR3 spans 14 amino acids. V lost 7 bases and J 0 bases, leaving 11 bases between the germline ends. Germline loops: CDR1 MRHNA, CDR2 SNTAGT. In DNA, the CDR3 is TGTGCCAGCAAGGCGGGTTACAGCACAGATACGCAGTATTTT. This codes for CASKAGYSTDTQYF.

This chain uses TRBV20-1 with TRBJ2-1; 7 bases match TRBD2. Unmatched junction bases numbered 7, after V lost 3 bases and J lost 5 bases. CDR3 length equals 14 residues. Germline-derived CDR1 and CDR2 are DFQATT and SNEGSKA (reference sequence). The CDR3 DNA sequence: TGCAGTGCTAGGTGGGGGGGTCAGGACAATGAGCAGTTCTTC. Translated, it gives CSARWGGQDNEQFF.

This clonotype was counted between two and nine times. The chain carries TRBV20-1 and TRBJ2-1, with D tentatively TRBD2 (5 bases). CDR3 size: 14 residues. Germline V lookup: CDR1 DFQATT, CDR2 SNEGSKA (reference sequence). V lost 5 bases and J 4 bases, leaving 15 bases between the germline ends. The DNA for the CDR3 is TGCAGTGCTCCGGTACTTGGCGGGTACAATGAGCAGTTCTTC. The encoded protein is CSAPVLGGYNEQFF.

V and J are TRBV7-2 and TRBJ2-1; D not resolved. Trimming left V 4 bases short and J 2 bases short, with 12 bases between. The germline V gene encodes CDR1 SGHTA and CDR2 FQGNSA. CDR3 size: 15 residues. In nucleotides, the CDR3 is TGTGCCAGCAGCTCCGTAAGTCTGGCCTACAATGAGCAGTTCTTC. It encodes CASSSVSLAYNEQFF.

This rearrangement joins TRBV18 to TRBJ1-1, with no clear D. The length of the CDR3 is 19 residues. Trimming took 0 bases from V and 0 from J, leaving 20 bases between them. CDR1 KGHSH and CDR2 LQKENI come from the germline V gene. The CDR3 DNA reads as TGTGCCAGCTCACCACCTTTAGGCAGAGGCAGGTTGATGAACACTGAAGCTTTCTTT. Protein: CASSPPLGRGRLMNTEAFF.

This clonotype has a handful of counts. This chain links TRBV15 with TRBJ2-7; weak D call: TRBD1 (5 bases). V was shortened by 0 bases and J by 5 bases, with 8 bases between the two germline ends. CDR1 LNHNV and CDR2 YYDKDF come from the germline V gene (reference sequence). This CDR3 has 13 residues. The CDR3 nucleotides read TGTGCCACCAGCAGAGAGTGGGGCCACGAGCAGTACTTC. It codes for CATSREWGHEQYF. The full variable domain, completed using reference TRBV15 and TRBJ2-7, is DAMVIQNPRYQVTQFGKPVTLSCSQTLNHNVMYWYQQKSSQAPKLLFHYYDKDFNNEADTPDNFQSRRPNTSFCFLDIRSPGLGDTAMYLCATSREWGHEQYFGPGTRLTVT.

The table lists this clonotype with a few counts. This chain uses TRBV27 with TRBJ2-1; D assignment may be TRBD1 or TRBD2 (5 bases each). V lost 2 bases to trimming and J lost 7 bases, with 15 bases between them. CDR1 MNHEY and CDR2 SMNVEV come from the germline V gene (reference sequence). The CDR3 spans 15 residues. The CDR3 region has the DNA TGTGCCAGCAGTTTAACTACCGGGGCATGGAATGAGCAGTTCTTC. Protein product: CASSLTTGAWNEQFF.

In its sample, this clonotype was seen many times. The J gene is TRBJ2-7, the V gene TRBV7-2, with a tentative D call TRBD2 (6 bases). The CDR3 consists of 16 residues. Germline V lookup: CDR1 SGHTA, CDR2 FQGNSA. Trimming removed 4 bases from V and 0 bases from J, with 16 bases in between. CDR3: CASSSGQAGYSYEQYF. The CDR3 DNA reads as TGTGCCAGCAGCTCGGGGCAGGCGGGGTACTCCTACGAGCAGTACTTC.

The table lists this clonotype with many counts. The chain recombines TRBV7-9 with TRBJ2-7, with D possibly called TRBD1 or TRBD2 (5 bases each). Trimming removed 5 bases from V and 4 bases from J, with 15 bases in between. This CDR3 has 14 residues. From germline, CDR1 is SEHNR and CDR2 FQNEAQ (reference sequence). CDR3 residues: CASSRDPKVYEQYF. CDR3 DNA: TGTGCCAGCAGCCGGGACCCCAAAGTGTACGAGCAGTACTTC.

The chain is built from TRBV10-2 and TRBJ2-5, with D perhaps TRBD2 (5 bases). Germline CDR1 reads WSHSY; CDR2 reads SAAADI. V was clipped by 8 bases and J by 2 bases, with 12 bases between them. This CDR3 is built from 13 residues. This CDR3 is CASSPTIQETQYF. CDR3 nucleotides: TGCGCCAGCTCCCCGACTATACAAGAGACCCAGTACTTC.

This clonotype was recorded many times. The J gene is TRBJ2-5, the V gene TRBV15, with unresolved D. Germline values: CDR1 LNHNV, CDR2 YYDKDF (reference sequence). The CDR3 runs to 14 residues. V dropped 8 bases and J dropped 5 bases, with 18 bases sitting between them. CDR3 in DNA: TGTGCCACCGCTCTACGGCTCGAGTCGGAGACCCAGTACTTC. It encodes CATALRLESETQYF.

V gene TRBV20-1 combines with J gene TRBJ2-1, with 9 bases identical to TRBD1. Germline V gene sequence: CDR1 DFQATT, CDR2 SNEGSKA (reference sequence). J gave up 8 bases and V 5 bases, and 4 bases lay outside the gene matches. This CDR3 is 12 amino acids long. CDR3 bases: TGCAGTGCTGTACAGGGGGCCCATGAGCAGTTCTTC. It translates to CSAVQGAHEQFF.

The genes are TRBV10-2 and TRBJ1-1; D uncertain. The V and J ends lost 6 bases and 8 bases respectively, with 13 bases between them. Germline CDR1 and CDR2: WSHSY and SAAADI. The CDR3 is made up of 12 amino acids. CDR3 in amino acids: CASSPPLEEAFF. CDR3 nucleotide sequence: TGCGCCAGCAGCCCCCCCTTGGAAGAAGCTTTCTTT.

This clonotype was seen many times. The chain employs TRBV5-6 and TRBJ2-2; TRBD2 matches 14 bases. The germline V gene has CDR1 SGHDT and CDR2 YYEEEE. The CDR3 has 18 residues. V lost 2 bases and J lost 3; bases outside the gene matches: 6. CDR3 in DNA: TGTGCCAGCAGCTTCCCGACTAGCGGGAGGGCCGACACCGGGGAGCTGTTTTTT. Its protein is CASSFPTSGRADTGELFF.

This clonotype was seen at least ten times. The chain joins TRBV12-3 or TRBV12-4 to TRBJ2-3; 8 positions match TRBD2. This CDR3 region has 14 residues. V shed 7 bases and J 7 bases; nucleotides not matched to a gene: 10. CDR3 in DNA: TGTGCCAGCACCCCAGCGGGAGTGGGGAATACGCAGTATTTT. Translation: CASTPAGVGNTQYF.

The chain combines TRBV4-3 with TRBJ2-7; 7 bases line up with TRBD2. With 1 base clipped from V and 2 bases from J, the junction kept 14 bases outside the gene matches. Looked up from germline, CDR1 is LGHNA and CDR2 is YSLEER. The CDR3 consists of 18 residues. CDR3 sequence reads: CASSQVLPIGGSAYEQYF. DNA for the CDR3: TGCGCCAGCAGCCAAGTATTACCGATCGGGGGGAGCGCCTACGAGCAGTACTTC.

The chain couples TRBV7-9 to TRBJ1-2; D uncertain. The CDR3 totals 9 residues. Per the germline V gene, CDR1 is SEHNR and CDR2 is FQNEAQ (reference sequence). Trimming left V 6 bases short and J 7 bases short, with 3 bases between. The CDR3 protein is CASRAGYTF. For the CDR3, the DNA is TGTGCCAGCAGAGCTGGCTACACCTTC.

The sample holds a few counts of this clonotype. The V and J genes are TRBV20-1 and TRBJ2-7; TRBD2 might be the D (6 bases). The CDR3 is 15 amino acids. Germline V gene sequence: CDR1 DFQATT, CDR2 SNEGSKA (reference sequence). Trimming left V 6 bases short and J 3 bases short, with 21 bases between. CDR3 residues: CSAPPRAGPGYEQYF. CDR3 coding DNA: TGCAGTGCCCCTCCAAGGGCGGGACCCGGCTACGAGCAGTACTTC.